The 22 T cell receptor beta chains listed next were all sequenced from one sample in a study of cytomegalovirus exposure and HLA in healthy donors. Assay: immunoSEQ multiplex PCR; the TCRdb copy retains only in-frame clones and omits some. The repertoire holds 70,000 to 80,000 clones, with approximately 95% as singletons. The specimen was PBMCs. The receptors originated from a woman under 30 in good health and CMV-seronegative.

In its sample, this clone was seen a few times. V and J are TRBV5-4 and TRBJ2-7, with 10 bases lining up with TRBD1. CDR1 is SGHNT and CDR2 is YYREEE in the germline V gene (reference sequence). V shed 4 bases and J 4 bases; nucleotides not matched to a gene: 5. CDR3 size: 14 residues. CDR3 sequence (DNA): TGTGCCAGCAGCCATGACAGGGGGCGGTACGAGCAGTACTTC. It specifies CASSHDRGRYEQYF.

The chain has TRBV5-1 and TRBJ2-7; D might be TRBD2 (6 bases). The CDR3 length is 14 residues. Germline CDR1 reads SGHRS; CDR2 reads YFSETQ. V lost 3 bases to trimming and J lost 5 bases, with 15 bases between them. The DNA of the CDR3 is TGCGCCAGCAGCTGGAAGGTCGGGGGACACGAGCAGTACTTC. This gives the protein CASSWKVGGHEQYF.

This clone was seen only a few times. This chain links TRBV11-2 with TRBJ2-7; TRBD2 might be the D (6 bases). With 7 bases removed from V and 3 bases from J, the gap between germline ends came to 19 bases. Germline V gene lookup returns CDR1 SGHAT and CDR2 FQNNGV. The CDR3 is 15 amino acids. The CDR3 sequence is CASTAFRGGNYEQYF. The CDR3 DNA follows: TGTGCCAGCACCGCCTTTAGAGGCGGGAACTACGAGCAGTACTTC.

This chain connects TRBV30 to TRBJ1-1, with D tentatively TRBD1 (5 bases). The CDR3 contains 14 residues. The V end lost 4 bases, the J end lost 1 base, and 13 bases lay between the germline ends. Germline assignment: CDR1 GTSNPN and CDR2 SVGIG (reference sequence). The chain's CDR3 is CAWKAVGGNTEAFF. CDR3 DNA sequence: TGTGCCTGGAAAGCAGTCGGGGGGAACACTGAAGCTTTCTTT.

The genes are TRBV19 and TRBJ2-1; TRBD1 matches at 9 bases. In germline, CDR1 is LNHDA, CDR2 SQIVND (reference sequence). The CDR3 contains 15 residues. The V and J ends lost 4 bases and 8 bases, in that order; junction bases with no gene match: 9. The CDR3 is CASSTYGTGLDEQFF. The CDR3 nucleotides are TGTGCCAGTAGTACGTACGGGACAGGGCTTGATGAGCAGTTCTTC. The full variable domain, completed using reference TRBV19 and TRBJ2-1, is DGGITQSPKYLFRKEGQNVTLSCEQNLNHDAMYWYRQDPGQGLRLIYYSQIVNDFQKGDIAEGYSVSREKKESFPLTVTSAQKNPTAFYLCASSTYGTGLDEQFFGPGTRLTVL.

This chain links TRBV11-2 with TRBJ2-1; possible D gene TRBD2, 5 bases. Germline-derived CDR1 and CDR2 are SGHAT and FQNNGV. V lost 5 bases to trimming and J lost 7 bases, with 18 bases between them. This CDR3 has 15 amino acids. CDR3 in amino acids: CASSHGRERRNEQFF. CDR3 nucleotide sequence: TGTGCCAGCAGCCACGGACGGGAACGCCGGAATGAGCAGTTCTTC.

J is TRBJ2-5 and V is TRBV4-1; possibly TRBD1 for D (5 bases). V dropped 1 base and J dropped 1 base, with 13 bases sitting between them. The CDR3 is made up of 16 amino acids. In germline, CDR1 is MGHRA, CDR2 YSYEKL. CDR3 residues: CASSQVLGPIQETQYF. The CDR3 DNA reads as TGCGCCAGCAGCCAAGTGTTGGGGCCCATCCAAGAGACCCAGTACTTC.

This clone occurred once. The V gene is TRBV5-1, the J gene TRBJ2-1; 12 bases line up with TRBD2. This CDR3 has 17 amino acids. From germline, CDR1 is SGHRS and CDR2 YFSETQ. With V trimmed by 1 base and J by 9 bases, 11 bases remained unmatched. The CDR3 protein is CASSLPGLAGGPGEQFF. CDR3 DNA: TGCGCCAGCAGCTTGCCTGGCCTAGCGGGAGGGCCAGGTGAGCAGTTCTTC.

A single count supports this clone. The chain uses TRBV7-3 and TRBJ2-1; D not resolved. The CDR3 loop spans 13 amino acids. Trimming cost V 4 bases and J 1 base, with 5 bases left between them. Germline-derived CDR1 and CDR2 are SGHTA and FQGTGA. CDR3 sequence: CASSSISYNEQFF. The DNA of the CDR3 is TGTGCCAGCAGCTCCATTTCCTACAATGAGCAGTTCTTC.

The chain joins TRBV7-8 to TRBJ2-7; the D is unclear. CDR3 size: 12 residues. The germline gives CDR1 SGHVS, CDR2 FQNEAQ. V lost 4 bases to trimming and J lost 2 bases, with 6 bases between them. Written as DNA, the CDR3 is TGTGCCAGCAGCTCCGGAGCCTACGAGCAGTACTTC. Translating gives CASSSGAYEQYF.

The rearrangement uses TRBV6-1 and TRBJ2-6; D uncertain. Germline-derived CDR1 and CDR2 are MNHNS and SASEGT. CDR3 length: 15 amino acids. Between the trimmed V and J ends, which lost 2 bases and 3 bases, there was a span of 8 bases. In DNA form, the CDR3 reads TGTGCCAGCAGTGAACAGGTCTTTGGGGCCAACGTCCTGACTTTC. Residues: CASSEQVFGANVLTF.

J is TRBJ2-1 and V is TRBV19; 8 bases are a match to TRBD2. The CDR3 length is 15 residues. Looked up from germline, CDR1 is LNHDA and CDR2 is SQIVND (reference sequence). The J segment lost 3 bases and the V segment lost 9 bases, leaving 10 bases of the junction unmatched. The CDR3 spells CASRIGGAVYNEQFF. CDR3 DNA: TGTGCCAGCAGAATCGGGGGGGCGGTCTACAATGAGCAGTTCTTC.

V gene TRBV2 combines with J gene TRBJ2-1; 7 bases align to TRBD2. J lost 10 bases, V lost 6 bases, and 9 bases had no gene match. Germline assignment: CDR1 SNHLY and CDR2 FYNNEI. CDR3 length: 13 residues. The CDR3, as DNA: TGTGCCAGCAGCGCGGGGGAGGGTATGGAGCAGTTCTTC. It specifies CASSAGEGMEQFF.

This chain connects TRBV4-1 to TRBJ2-1; 9 bases map to TRBD2. This CDR3 spans 18 amino acids. J gave up 10 bases and V 2 bases, and 18 bases lay outside the gene matches. Germline V gene data show CDR1 as MGHRA and CDR2 as YSYEKL. The CDR3 loop is CASSQILAGLTSRWEQFF. DNA for the CDR3: TGCGCCAGCAGCCAAATTCTAGCGGGATTAACATCTCGGTGGGAGCAGTTCTTC.

This chain uses TRBV6-1 with TRBJ1-1; 9 bases fit TRBD1. With 2 bases clipped from V and 4 bases from J, the junction kept 5 bases outside the gene matches. This CDR3 spans 15 amino acids. Germline V CDR1 and CDR2: MNHNS, SASEGT. CDR3 amino acids: CASSEITGGSTEAFF. The CDR3 bases are TGTGCCAGCAGTGAAATTACAGGGGGCAGCACTGAAGCTTTCTTT.

This clone was counted only a few times. The V call is TRBV19, the J call TRBJ2-5; D is perhaps TRBD1 (6 bases). Germline-derived CDR1 and CDR2 are LNHDA and SQIVND (reference sequence). V dropped 3 bases and J dropped 5 bases, with 16 bases sitting between them. This CDR3 comprises 15 residues. CDR3 amino acids: CASSINRDLRETQYF. The CDR3 nucleotides are TGTGCCAGTAGTATTAACAGGGACCTCAGGGAGACCCAGTACTTC.

This clone was picked up a small number of times. This chain joins TRBV4-1 and TRBJ1-6, with D perhaps TRBD1 (6 bases). V gave up 4 bases and J gave up 9 bases, with 19 bases separating them. Germline V lookup: CDR1 MGHRA, CDR2 YSYEKL. The CDR3 runs to 16 residues. CDR3 nucleotides: TGCGCCAGCAGCCGAGTACACAGGGATGGGGCTTCACCCCTCCACTTT. Translating gives CASSRVHRDGASPLHF.

As regards this clone: The same CDR3 arises from other DNA sequences in this sample as well. V usage is TRBV30 and J usage is TRBJ2-7; TRBD1 is a possible D gene (6 bases). CDR1 and CDR2 (germline): GTSNPN, SVGIG (reference sequence). Between the trimmed V and J ends, which lost 2 bases and 1 base, there was a span of 9 bases. There are 13 residues in the CDR3. CDR3 coding DNA: TGTGCCTGGAGTCCGGGACATTCCTACGAGCAGTACTTC. This codes for CAWSPGHSYEQYF.

This chain connects TRBV5-1 to TRBJ1-4, with unresolved D. Germline lookup yields CDR1 SGHRS and CDR2 YFSETQ. Trimming removed 0 bases at V and 1 base at J, with 7 bases between. The CDR3 is 15 amino acids. CDR3 sequence (DNA): TGCGCCAGCAGCTTGGCGTCAGGAACTAATGAAAAACTGTTTTTT. Translating gives CASSLASGTNEKLFF.

The chain carries TRBV28 and TRBJ2-1; 9 nucleotides match TRBD2. The CDR3 loop spans 14 amino acids. The germline CDR1 and CDR2 sequences are MDHEN and SYDVKM. Trimming removed 6 bases from V and 12 bases from J; junction bases left unmatched: 12. The CDR3 protein is CASRFSGGRAGQFF. CDR3 DNA sequence: TGTGCCAGCAGATTCTCTGGCGGGAGGGCCGGGCAGTTCTTC.

V gene TRBV15 combines with J gene TRBJ2-7; 7 bases are a match to TRBD2. V lost 0 bases, J lost 7 bases, and 21 bases stayed unmatched. The CDR3 contains 19 residues. CDR1 is LNHNV, CDR2 YYDKDF, per germline (reference sequence). CDR3 nucleotide sequence: TGTGCCACCAGCAGAGATCGGGGAGCTGGGGGGGAATACGTTTTGGAGCAGTACTTC. It encodes CATSRDRGAGGEYVLEQYF.

The V and J genes are TRBV6-6 and TRBJ2-3, with 8 bases fitting TRBD1. CDR1 is MNHNY and CDR2 is SVGAGI in the germline V gene (reference sequence). J gave up 5 bases and V 8 bases, and 9 bases lay outside the gene matches. This CDR3 region has 14 residues. CDR3 sequence (DNA): TGTGCCAGCCAACGGACAGGGAGAAAAGATACGCAGTATTTT. Encoded protein: CASQRTGRKDTQYF.